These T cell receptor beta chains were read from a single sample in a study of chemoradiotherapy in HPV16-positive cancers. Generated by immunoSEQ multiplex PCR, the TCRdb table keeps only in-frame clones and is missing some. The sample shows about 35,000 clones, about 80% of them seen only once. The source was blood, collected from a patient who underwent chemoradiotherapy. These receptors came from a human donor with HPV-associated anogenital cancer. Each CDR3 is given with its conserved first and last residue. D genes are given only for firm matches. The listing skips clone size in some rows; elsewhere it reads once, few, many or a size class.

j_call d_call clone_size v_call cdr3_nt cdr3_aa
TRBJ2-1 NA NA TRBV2 TGTGCCAGCCCCCTGGGAGACAACTACAATGAGCAGTTCTTC CASPLGDNYNEQFF
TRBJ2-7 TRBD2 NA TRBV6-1 TGTGCCAGCAGTGAAGATAGCGGGGGGTCGTACGAGCAGTACTTC CASSEDSGGSYEQYF
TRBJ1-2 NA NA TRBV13 TGTGCCAGCATCGAACGAGGGACACCCTTAGACTATGGCTACACCTTC CASIERGTPLDYGYTF
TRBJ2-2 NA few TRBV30 TGTGCCACATATACAGGGTTCGGGGAGCTGTTTTTT CATYTGFGELFF
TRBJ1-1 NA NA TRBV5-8 TGTGCCAGCAGCGTACAGGGCTTGAACACTGAAGCTTTCTTT CASSVQGLNTEAFF
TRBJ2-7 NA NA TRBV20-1 TGCAGTGCCGATAGGGGCGGGGAGCAGTACTTC CSADRGGEQYF
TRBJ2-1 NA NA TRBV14 TGTGCCAGCAGCCAAGATCTAATTTCCTACAATGAGCAGTTCTTC CASSQDLISYNEQFF
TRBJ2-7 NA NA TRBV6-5 TGTGCCAGCAGCCCCCAGGGGACATCCTACGAGCAGTACTTC CASSPQGTSYEQYF
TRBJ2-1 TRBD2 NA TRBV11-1 TGTGCCAGCAGCCCACTAGCGGGGGGCCTCTATGAGCAGTTCTTC CASSPLAGGLYEQFF
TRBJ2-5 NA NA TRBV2 TGTGCTTCAAGGGGAGGTTTAGAGACCCAGTACTTC CASRGGLETQYF
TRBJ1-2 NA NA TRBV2 TGTGCCAGCAGGCGGGGTGCGACTAACTATGGCTACACCTTC CASRRGATNYGYTF
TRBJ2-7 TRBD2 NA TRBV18 TGTGCCAGCTCACCATCGGGAGGGGACGAGCAGTACTTC CASSPSGGDEQYF
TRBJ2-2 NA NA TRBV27 TGTGCCAGCAGTTTCGTGGGCCCCGGGGAGCTGTTTTTT CASSFVGPGELFF
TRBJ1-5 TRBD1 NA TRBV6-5 TGTGCCAGCAGTCCGAAGACAGGGGGCAATCAGCCCCAGCATTTT CASSPKTGGNQPQHF
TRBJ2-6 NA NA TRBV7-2 TGTGCCAGCAGCCGAAACGGGGGAGTGTTCTCTGGGGCCAACGTCCTGACTTTC CASSRNGGVFSGANVLTF
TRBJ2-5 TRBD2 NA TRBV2 TGTGCCAGCAGTGAAAGCGGGGCTCGCCAAGAGACCCAGTACTTC CASSESGARQETQYF
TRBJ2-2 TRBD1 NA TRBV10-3 TGTGCCATCTCGAGACAGGGAAACACCGGGGAGCTGTTTTTT CAISRQGNTGELFF
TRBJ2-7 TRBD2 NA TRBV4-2 TGTGCCAGCAGCCAAGGTAATAGCGGGGGCGTCTACGAGCAGTACTTC CASSQGNSGGVYEQYF
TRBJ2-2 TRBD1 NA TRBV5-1 TGCGCCAGCAGCACTCGGACAGGGGGCGGGGAGCTGTTTTTT CASSTRTGGGELFF
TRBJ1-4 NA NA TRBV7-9 TGTGCCAGCAGCTTAGACGCGGGTAACCCCGAAAAACTGTTTTTT CASSLDAGNPEKLFF
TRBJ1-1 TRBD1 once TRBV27 TGTGCCAGCAGCAAACAGGGGGCGGTTGAAGCTTTCTTT CASSKQGAVEAFF
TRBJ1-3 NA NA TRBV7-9 TGTGCCAGCAGTTACACAGGGTCCGGAAACACCATATATTTT CASSYTGSGNTIYF
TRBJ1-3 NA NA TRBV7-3 TGTGCCAGCAGCCTTGACCGTGGAAACACCATATATTTT CASSLDRGNTIYF
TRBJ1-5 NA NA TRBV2 TGTGCCAGCACTCAGCCCAATCAGCCCCAGCATTTT CASTQPNQPQHF
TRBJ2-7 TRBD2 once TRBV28 TGTGCCAGCAGTTCCGGGGGGGAAGGCTCCTACGAGCAGTACTTC CASSSGGEGSYEQYF